The entry that follows covers one T cell receptor (beta chain) sequence. Its antigen is not identified. The entry originates in a study of T cell responses to AZD1222 COVID-19 vaccine. The study's findings and limits: Across the whole spike, CD4 TCRs peaked at regions 160-218 and 743-854.

Some clones are missing from TCRdb's copy, which holds only in-frame ones; the method was immunoSEQ multiplex PCR. The sample contains 82,000 or so clones, over 90% of which appear only once. There are 15 residues in the CDR3. With 7 bases removed from V and 7 bases from J, the gap between germline ends came to 20 bases. The receptor was isolated from an adult in good health. The V gene is TRBV23-1, the J gene TRBJ2-1; D perhaps matches TRBD2 (7 bases). TRBV23-1 is labeled an ORF, and its function is uncertain. The input for sequencing was peripheral blood, taken on day 0 of AZD1222 vaccination. The DNA for the CDR3 is TGCGCCAGCAAACAAGGACTAGGGGGGTTGAATGAGCAGTTCTTC. This codes for CASKQGLGGLNEQFF.